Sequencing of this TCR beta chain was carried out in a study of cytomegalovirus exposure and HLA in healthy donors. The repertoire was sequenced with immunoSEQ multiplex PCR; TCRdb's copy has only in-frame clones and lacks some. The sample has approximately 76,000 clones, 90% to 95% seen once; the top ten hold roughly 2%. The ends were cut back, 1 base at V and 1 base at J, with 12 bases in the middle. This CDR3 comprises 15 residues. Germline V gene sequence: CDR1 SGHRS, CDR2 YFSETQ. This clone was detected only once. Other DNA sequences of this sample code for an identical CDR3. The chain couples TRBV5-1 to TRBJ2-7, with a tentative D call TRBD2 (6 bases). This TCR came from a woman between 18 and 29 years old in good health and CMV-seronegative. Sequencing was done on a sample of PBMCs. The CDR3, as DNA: TGCGCCAGCAGCTTGTATCCGGGGGATTCCTACGAGCAGTACTTC. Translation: CASSLYPGDSYEQYF. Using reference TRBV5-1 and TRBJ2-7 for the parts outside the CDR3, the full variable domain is KAGVTQTPRYLIKTRGQQVTLSCSPISGHRSVSWYQQTPGQGLQFLFEYFSETQRNKGNFPGRFSGRQFSNSRSEMNVSTLELGDSALYLCASSLYPGDSYEQYFGPGTRLTVT.